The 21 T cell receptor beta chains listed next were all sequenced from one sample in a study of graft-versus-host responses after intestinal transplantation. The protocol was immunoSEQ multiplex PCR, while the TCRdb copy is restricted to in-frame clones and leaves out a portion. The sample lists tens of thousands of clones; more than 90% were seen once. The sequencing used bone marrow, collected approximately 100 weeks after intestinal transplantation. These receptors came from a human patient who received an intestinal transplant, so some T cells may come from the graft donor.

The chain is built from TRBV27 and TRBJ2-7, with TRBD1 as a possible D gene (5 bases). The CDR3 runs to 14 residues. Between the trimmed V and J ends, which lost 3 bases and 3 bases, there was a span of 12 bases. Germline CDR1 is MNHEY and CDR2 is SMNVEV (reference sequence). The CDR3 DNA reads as TGTGCCAGCAGTTTGGGGCTGGCAGGCTACGAGCAGTACTTC. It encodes CASSLGLAGYEQYF.

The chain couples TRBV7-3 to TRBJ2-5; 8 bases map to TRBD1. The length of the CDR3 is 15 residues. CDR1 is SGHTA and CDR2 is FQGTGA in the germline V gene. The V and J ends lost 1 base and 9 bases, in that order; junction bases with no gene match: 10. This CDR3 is CASSLNGAQQGAQYF. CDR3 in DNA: TGTGCCAGCAGCTTAAACGGGGCCCAACAGGGGGCCCAGTACTTC.

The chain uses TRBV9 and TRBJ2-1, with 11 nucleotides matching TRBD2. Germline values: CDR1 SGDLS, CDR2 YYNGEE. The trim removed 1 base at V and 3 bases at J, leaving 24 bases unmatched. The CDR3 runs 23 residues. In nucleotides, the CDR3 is TGTGCCAGCAGCGTACGGATCCCCGGAGATGGGACTAGCGGCTCCGTGGGCTACAATGAGCAGTTCTTC. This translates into CASSVRIPGDGTSGSVGYNEQFF.

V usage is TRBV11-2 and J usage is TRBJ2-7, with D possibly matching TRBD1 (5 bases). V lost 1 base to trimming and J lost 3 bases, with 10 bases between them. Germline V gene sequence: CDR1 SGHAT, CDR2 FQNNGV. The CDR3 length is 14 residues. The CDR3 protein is CASSLVVGRYEQYF. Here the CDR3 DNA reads TGTGCCAGCAGCTTAGTGGTGGGGCGCTACGAGCAGTACTTC.

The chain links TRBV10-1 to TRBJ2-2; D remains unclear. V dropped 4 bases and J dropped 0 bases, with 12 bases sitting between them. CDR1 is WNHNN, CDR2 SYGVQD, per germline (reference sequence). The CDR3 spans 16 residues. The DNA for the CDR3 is TGCGCCAGCAGTGTGGTCCAGGATACGAACACCGGGGAGCTGTTTTTT. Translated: CASSVVQDTNTGELFF.

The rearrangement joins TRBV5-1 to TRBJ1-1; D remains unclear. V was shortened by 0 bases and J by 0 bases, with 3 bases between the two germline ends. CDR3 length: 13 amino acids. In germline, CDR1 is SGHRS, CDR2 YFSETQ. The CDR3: CASSLGMNTEAFF. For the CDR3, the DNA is TGCGCCAGCAGCTTGGGGATGAACACTGAAGCTTTCTTT. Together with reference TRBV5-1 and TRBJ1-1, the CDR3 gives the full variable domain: KAGVTQTPRYLIKTRGQQVTLSCSPISGHRSVSWYQQTPGQGLQFLFEYFSETQRNKGNFPGRFSGRQFSNSRSEMNVSTLELGDSALYLCASSLGMNTEAFFGQGTRLTVV.

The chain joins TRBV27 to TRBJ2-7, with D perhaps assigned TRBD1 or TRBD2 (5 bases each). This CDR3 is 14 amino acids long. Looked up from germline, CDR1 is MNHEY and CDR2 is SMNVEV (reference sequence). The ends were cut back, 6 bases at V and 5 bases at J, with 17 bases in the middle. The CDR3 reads CASRWVGGSNEQYF. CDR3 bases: TGTGCCAGCAGATGGGTTGGGGGATCGAACGAGCAGTACTTC.

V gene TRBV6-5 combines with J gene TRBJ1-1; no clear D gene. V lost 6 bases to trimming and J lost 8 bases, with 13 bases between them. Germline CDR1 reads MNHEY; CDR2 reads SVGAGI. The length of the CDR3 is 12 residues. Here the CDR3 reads CASSYGSAEAFF. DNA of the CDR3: TGTGCCAGCAGCTACGGGTCAGCCGAAGCTTTCTTT.

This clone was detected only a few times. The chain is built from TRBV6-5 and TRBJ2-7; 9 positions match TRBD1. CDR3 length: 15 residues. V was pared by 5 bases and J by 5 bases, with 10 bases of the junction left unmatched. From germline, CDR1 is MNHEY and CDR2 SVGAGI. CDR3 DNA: TGTGCCAGCAGTCCCGGGACAGGGAGTTCCGACGAGCAGTACTTC. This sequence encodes CASSPGTGSSDEQYF.

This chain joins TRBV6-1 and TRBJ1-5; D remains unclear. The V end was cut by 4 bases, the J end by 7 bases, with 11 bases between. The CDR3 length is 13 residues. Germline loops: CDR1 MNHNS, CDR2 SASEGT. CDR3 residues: CASSAGLEQPQHF. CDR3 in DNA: TGTGCCAGCAGTGCTGGGCTTGAGCAGCCCCAGCATTTT.

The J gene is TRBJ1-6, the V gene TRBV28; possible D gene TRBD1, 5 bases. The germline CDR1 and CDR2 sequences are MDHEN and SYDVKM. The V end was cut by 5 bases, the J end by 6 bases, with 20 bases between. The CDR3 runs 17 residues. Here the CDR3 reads CASSLILGPTRNSPLHF. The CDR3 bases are TGTGCCAGCAGTCTTATTTTGGGACCTACCCGTAATTCACCCCTCCACTTT.

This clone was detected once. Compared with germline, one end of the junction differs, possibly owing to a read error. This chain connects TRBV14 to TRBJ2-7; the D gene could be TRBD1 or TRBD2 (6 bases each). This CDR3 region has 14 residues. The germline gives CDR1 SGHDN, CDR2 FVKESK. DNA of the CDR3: TGTGCCAGCAGCCAAGATCCGGAGGGGGGCAGCCTGTCCTTC. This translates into CASSQDPEGGSLSF.

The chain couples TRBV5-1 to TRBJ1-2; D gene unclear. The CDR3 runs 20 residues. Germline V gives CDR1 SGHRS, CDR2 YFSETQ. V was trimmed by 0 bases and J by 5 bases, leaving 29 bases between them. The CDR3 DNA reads TGCGCCAGCAGCTTGGAAGGTTCGTCTGGGGTAGCTATCTCTACTTATGGCTACACCTTC. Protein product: CASSLEGSSGVAISTYGYTF.

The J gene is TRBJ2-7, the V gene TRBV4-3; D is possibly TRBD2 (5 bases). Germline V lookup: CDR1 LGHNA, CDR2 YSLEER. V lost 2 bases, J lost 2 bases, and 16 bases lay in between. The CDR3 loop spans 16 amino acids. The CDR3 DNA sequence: TGCGCCAGCAGCCAATATCACGCCCACGGGACCTACGAGCAGTACTTC. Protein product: CASSQYHAHGTYEQYF.

CDR3 region: CASSLGGGNIYEQYF. The CDR3 nucleotides read TGTGCCAGCAGCTTAGGCGGGGGGAACATTTACGAGCAGTACTTC. This rearrangement joins TRBV7-6 to TRBJ2-7; 8 bases fit TRBD2. This CDR3 region has 15 residues. V lost 1 base, J lost 4 bases, and 6 bases stayed unmatched. The V gene's germline CDR1 is SGHVS and CDR2 FNYEAQ. Full variable domain (remainder filled in from reference TRBV7-6 and TRBJ2-7): GAGVSQSPRYKVTKRGQDVALRCDPISGHVSLYWYRQALGQGPEFLTYFNYEAQQDKSGLPNDRFSAERPEGSISTLTIQRTEQRDSAMYRCASSLGGGNIYEQYFGPGTRLTVT.

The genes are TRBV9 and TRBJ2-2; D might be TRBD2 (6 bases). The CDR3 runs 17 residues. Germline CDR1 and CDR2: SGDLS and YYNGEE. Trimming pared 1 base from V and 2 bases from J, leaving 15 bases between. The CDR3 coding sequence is TGTGCCAGCAGCGTAAATAGGCTAGCGATTAACACCGGGGAGCTGTTTTTT. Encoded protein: CASSVNRLAINTGELFF.

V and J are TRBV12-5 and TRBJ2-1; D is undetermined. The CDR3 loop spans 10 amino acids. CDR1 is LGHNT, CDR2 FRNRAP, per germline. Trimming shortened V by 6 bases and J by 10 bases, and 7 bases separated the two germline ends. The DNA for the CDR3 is TGTGCTAGTGGGGCCAGGGAGCAGTTCTTC. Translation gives CASGAREQFF.

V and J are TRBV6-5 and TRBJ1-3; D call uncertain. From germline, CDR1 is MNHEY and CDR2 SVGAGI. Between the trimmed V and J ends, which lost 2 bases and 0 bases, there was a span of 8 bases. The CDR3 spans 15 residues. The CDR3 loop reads CASSYTRGSGNTIYF. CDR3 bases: TGTGCCAGCAGTTACACCCGGGGCTCTGGAAACACCATATATTTT.

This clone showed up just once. CDR3 loop: CASSQKASTYGYTF. The CDR3 DNA reads TGTGCCAGCAGCCAGAAAGCGTCCACCTATGGCTACACCTTC. The gene calls are TRBV6-6 and TRBJ1-2, with D uncertain. Germline CDR1 and CDR2: MNHNY and SVGAGI (reference sequence). CDR3 length equals 14 residues. Trimming took 6 bases from V and 4 from J, leaving 15 bases between them.

CDR3 region: CASSGDGETQYF. The CDR3 DNA reads TGTGCCAGCAGCGGCGACGGGGAGACCCAGTACTTC. V is TRBV9 and J is TRBJ2-5; no clear D. Germline V gives CDR1 SGDLS, CDR2 YYNGEE. The V end was cut by 3 bases, the J end by 5 bases, with 8 bases between. The CDR3 runs 12 residues.

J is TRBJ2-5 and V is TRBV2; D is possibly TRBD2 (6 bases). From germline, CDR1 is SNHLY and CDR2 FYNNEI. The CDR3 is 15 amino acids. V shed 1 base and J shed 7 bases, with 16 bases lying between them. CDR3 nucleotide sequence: TGTGCCAGCAGTGAAGTTGGCAGGCTCGGGGGGACCCAGTACTTC. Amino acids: CASSEVGRLGGTQYF. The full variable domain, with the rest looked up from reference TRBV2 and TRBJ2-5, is EPEVTQTPSHQVTQMGQEVILRCVPISNHLYFYWYRQILGQKVEFLVSFYNNEISEKSEIFDDQFSVERPDGSNFTLKIRSTKLEDSAMYFCASSEVGRLGGTQYFGPGTRLLVL.